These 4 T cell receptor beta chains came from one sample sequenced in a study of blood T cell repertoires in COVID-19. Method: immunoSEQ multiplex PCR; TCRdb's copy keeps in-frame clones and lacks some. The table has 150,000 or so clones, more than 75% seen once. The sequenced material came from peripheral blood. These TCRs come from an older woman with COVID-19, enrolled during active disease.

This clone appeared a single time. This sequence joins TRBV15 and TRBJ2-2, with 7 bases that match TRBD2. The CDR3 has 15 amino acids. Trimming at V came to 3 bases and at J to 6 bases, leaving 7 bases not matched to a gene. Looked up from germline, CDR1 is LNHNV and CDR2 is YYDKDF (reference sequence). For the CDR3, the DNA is TGTGCCACCAGCAGGAAACGTGGGGGGGCCGGGGAGCTGTTTTTT. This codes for CATSRKRGGAGELFF.

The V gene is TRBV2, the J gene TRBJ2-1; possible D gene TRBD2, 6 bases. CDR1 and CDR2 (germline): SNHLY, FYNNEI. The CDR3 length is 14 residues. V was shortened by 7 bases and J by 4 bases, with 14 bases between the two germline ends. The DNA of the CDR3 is TGTGCCAGCAAACGAGGGCGGGGTTACAATGAGCAGTTCTTC. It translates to CASKRGRGYNEQFF.

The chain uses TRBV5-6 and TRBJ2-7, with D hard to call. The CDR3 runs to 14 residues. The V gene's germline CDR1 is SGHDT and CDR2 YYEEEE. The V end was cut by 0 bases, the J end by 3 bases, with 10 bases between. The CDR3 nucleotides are TGTGCCAGCAGCTTGGCTGGGCTGGGCTACGAGCAGTACTTC. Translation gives CASSLAGLGYEQYF. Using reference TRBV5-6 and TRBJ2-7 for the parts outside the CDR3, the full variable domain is DAGVTQSPTHLIKTRGQQVTLRCSPKSGHDTVSWYQQALGQGPQFIFQYYEEEERQRGNFPDRFSGHQFPNYSSELNVNALLLGDSALYLCASSLAGLGYEQYFGPGTRLTVT.

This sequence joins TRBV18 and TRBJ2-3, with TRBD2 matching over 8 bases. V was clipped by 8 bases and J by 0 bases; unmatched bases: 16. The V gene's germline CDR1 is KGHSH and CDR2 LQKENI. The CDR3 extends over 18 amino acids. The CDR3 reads CASPQMVAGRASTDTQYF. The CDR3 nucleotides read TGTGCCAGCCCCCAGATGGTAGCGGGACGTGCTAGCACAGATACGCAGTATTTT.